This T cell receptor beta chain was found in a study of a mutant IDH1 vaccine in newly diagnosed glioma. Documented time point: week 5, during vaccination. Doses comprised 300 ug of mutant IDH1 20-mer peptide each, plus topical imiquimod. In this sample, this clone turned up a few times. Its antigen is unknown. Sequenced by immunoSEQ multiplex PCR; TCRdb stores in-frame clones only, minus some. The data show roughly 50,000 clones, 70% to 85% seen once. This receptor was taken from a woman aged 18-29 years with glioma. Some clones in this sample may be carry-over from other donors' samples. Sequences were derived from PBMCs, sampled from a glioma patient whose treatment included an IDH1 peptide vaccine.

The chain's CDR3 is CASSLGDPNEKLFF. The CDR3 nucleotides read TGTGCCAGCAGCTTGGGGGATCCAAATGAAAAACTGTTTTTT. The chain recombines TRBV5-6 with TRBJ1-4; no reliable D call. The CDR3 contains 14 residues. The germline V gene has CDR1 SGHDT and CDR2 YYEEEE. Trimming stripped 0 bases from V and 5 bases from J, with 8 bases between.